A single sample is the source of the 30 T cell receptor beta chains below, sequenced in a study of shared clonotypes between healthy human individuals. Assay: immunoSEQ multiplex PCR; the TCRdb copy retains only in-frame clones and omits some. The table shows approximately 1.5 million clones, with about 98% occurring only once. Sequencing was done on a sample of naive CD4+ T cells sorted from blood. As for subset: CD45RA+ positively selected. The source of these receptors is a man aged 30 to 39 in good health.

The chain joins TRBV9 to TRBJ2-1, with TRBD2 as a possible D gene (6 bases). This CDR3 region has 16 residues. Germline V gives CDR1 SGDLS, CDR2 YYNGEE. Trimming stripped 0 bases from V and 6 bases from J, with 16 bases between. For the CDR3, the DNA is TGTGCCAGCAGCGTAGGCCCCCGGCGGGAAACCAATGAGCAGTTCTTC. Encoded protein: CASSVGPRRETNEQFF.

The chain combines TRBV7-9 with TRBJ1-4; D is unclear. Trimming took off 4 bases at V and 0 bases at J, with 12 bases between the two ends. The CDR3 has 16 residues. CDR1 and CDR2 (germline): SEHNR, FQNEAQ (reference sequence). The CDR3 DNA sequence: TGTGCCAGCAGCTCCCTCCTTGGGGCAACTAATGAAAAACTGTTTTTT. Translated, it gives CASSSLLGATNEKLFF.

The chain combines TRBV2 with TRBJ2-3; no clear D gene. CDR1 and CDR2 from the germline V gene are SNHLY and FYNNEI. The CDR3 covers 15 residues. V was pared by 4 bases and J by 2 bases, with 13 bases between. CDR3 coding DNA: TGTGCCAGCAGTGGAAGTCGGGCGTACACAGATACGCAGTATTTT. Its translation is CASSGSRAYTDTQYF.

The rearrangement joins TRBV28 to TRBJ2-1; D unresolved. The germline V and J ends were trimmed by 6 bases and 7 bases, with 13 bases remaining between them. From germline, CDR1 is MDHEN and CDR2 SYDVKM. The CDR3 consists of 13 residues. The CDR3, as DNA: TGTGCCAGCAGGCTCCCCGGGCGGAATGAGCAGTTCTTC. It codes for CASRLPGRNEQFF.

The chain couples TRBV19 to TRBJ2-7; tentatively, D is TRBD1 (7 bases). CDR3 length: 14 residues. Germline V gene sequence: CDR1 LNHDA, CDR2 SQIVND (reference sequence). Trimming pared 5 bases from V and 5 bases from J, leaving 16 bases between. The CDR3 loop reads CASSGRDSLDEQYF. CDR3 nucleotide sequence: TGTGCCAGTAGTGGGCGGGACAGTCTGGACGAGCAGTACTTC.

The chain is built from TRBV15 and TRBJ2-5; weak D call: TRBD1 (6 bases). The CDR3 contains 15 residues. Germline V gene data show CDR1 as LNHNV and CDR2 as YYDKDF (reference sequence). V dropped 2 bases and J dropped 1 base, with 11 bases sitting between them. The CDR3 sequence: CATSRQQGRQETQYF. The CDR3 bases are TGTGCCACCAGCAGACAACAGGGTCGCCAAGAGACCCAGTACTTC.

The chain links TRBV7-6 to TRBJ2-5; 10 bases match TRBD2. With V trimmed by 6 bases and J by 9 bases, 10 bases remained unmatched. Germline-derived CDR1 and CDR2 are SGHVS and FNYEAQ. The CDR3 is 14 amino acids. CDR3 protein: CASSRTSGTPAQYF. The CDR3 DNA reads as TGTGCCAGCAGTCGAACTAGCGGGACTCCAGCCCAGTACTTC.

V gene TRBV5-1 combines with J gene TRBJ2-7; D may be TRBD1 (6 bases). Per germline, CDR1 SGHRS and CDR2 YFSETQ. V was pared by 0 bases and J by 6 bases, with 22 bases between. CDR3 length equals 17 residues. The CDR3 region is CASSLGVVQGYGVEQYF. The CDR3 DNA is TGCGCCAGCAGCTTGGGAGTTGTGCAGGGGTATGGGGTCGAGCAGTACTTC.

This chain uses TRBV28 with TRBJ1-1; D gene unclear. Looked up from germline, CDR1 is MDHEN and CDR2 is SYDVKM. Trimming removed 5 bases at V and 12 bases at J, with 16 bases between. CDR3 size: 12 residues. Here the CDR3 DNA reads TGTGCCAGCAGTCAACGCGCTGGGAAAACTTTCTTT. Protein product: CASSQRAGKTFF.

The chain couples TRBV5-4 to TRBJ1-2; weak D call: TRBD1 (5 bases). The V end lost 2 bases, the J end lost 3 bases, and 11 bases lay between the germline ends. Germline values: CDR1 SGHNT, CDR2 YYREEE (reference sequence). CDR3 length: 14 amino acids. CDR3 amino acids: CASSFRQSDYGYTF. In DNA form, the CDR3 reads TGTGCCAGCAGCTTCCGACAGTCGGACTATGGCTACACCTTC.

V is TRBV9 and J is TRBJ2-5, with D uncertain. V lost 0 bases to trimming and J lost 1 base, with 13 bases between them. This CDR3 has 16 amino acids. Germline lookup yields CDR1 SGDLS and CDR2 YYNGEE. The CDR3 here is CASSVGTPGLQETQYF. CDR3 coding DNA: TGTGCCAGCAGCGTAGGAACCCCCGGGCTCCAAGAGACCCAGTACTTC. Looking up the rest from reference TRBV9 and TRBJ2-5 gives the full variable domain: DSGVTQTPKHLITATGQRVTLRCSPRSGDLSVYWYQQSLDQGLQFLIQYYNGEERAKGNILERFSAQQFPDLHSELNLSSLELGDSALYFCASSVGTPGLQETQYFGPGTRLLVL.

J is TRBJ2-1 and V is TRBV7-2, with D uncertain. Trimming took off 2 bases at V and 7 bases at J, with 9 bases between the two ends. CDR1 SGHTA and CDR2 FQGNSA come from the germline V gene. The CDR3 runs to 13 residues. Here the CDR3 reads CASSLSPRNEQFF. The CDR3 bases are TGTGCCAGCAGCTTATCACCCAGGAATGAGCAGTTCTTC. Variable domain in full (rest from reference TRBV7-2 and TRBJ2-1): GAGVSQSPSNKVTEKGKDVELRCDPISGHTALYWYRQSLGQGLEFLIYFQGNSAPDKSGLPSDRFSAERTGGSVSTLTIQRTQQEDSAVYLCASSLSPRNEQFFGPGTRLTVL.

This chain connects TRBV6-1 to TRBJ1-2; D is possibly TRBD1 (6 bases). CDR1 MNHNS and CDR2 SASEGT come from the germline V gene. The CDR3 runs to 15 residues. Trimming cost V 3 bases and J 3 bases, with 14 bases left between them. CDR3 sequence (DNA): TGTGCCAGCAGTGAGGTATGGGGGGCGCACTATGGCTACACCTTC. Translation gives CASSEVWGAHYGYTF.

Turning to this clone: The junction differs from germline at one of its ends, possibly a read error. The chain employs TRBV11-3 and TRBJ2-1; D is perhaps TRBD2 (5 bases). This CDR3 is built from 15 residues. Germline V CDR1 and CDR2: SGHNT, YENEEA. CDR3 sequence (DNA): TGTGCCAGCAGTTTAGGGCGGCTAGCAGGCAATGAGCAGTTCTTC. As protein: CASSLGRLAGNEQFF.

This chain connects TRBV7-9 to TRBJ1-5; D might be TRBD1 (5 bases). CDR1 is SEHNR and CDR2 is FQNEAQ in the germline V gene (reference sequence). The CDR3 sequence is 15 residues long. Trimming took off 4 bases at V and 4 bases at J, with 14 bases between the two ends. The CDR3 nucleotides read TGTGCCAGCAGCTCCATGGACATGCCAAATCAGCCCCAGCATTTT. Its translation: CASSSMDMPNQPQHF.

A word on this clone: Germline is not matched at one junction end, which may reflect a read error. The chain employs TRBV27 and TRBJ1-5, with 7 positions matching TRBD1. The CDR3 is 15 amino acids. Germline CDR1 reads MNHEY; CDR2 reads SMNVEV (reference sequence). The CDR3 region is CVSSLRPGGDQPQHF. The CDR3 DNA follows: TGTGTCAGCAGTTTACGTCCAGGGGGGGATCAGCCCCAGCATTTT.

CDR3 in amino acids: CASSVEWYEQYF. The CDR3, as DNA: TGTGCCAGCAGTGTCGAGTGGTACGAGCAGTACTTC. The chain has TRBV28 and TRBJ2-7, with unresolved D. CDR1 is MDHEN and CDR2 is SYDVKM in the germline V gene. Trimming pared 5 bases from V and 4 bases from J, leaving 9 bases between. The CDR3 runs to 12 residues.

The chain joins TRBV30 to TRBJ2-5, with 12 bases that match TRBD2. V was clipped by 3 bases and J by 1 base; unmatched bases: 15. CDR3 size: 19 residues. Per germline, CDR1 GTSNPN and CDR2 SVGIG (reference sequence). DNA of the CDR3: TGTGCCTGGAGCGCCCCCCCCCGACTAGCGGGAGACCCCCAAGAGACCCAGTACTTC. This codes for CAWSAPPRLAGDPQETQYF.

The CDR3 sequence is CASSAGTGSYGYTF. The CDR3 DNA sequence: TGTGCCAGCAGCGCCGGGACAGGGTCCTATGGCTACACCTTC. V usage is TRBV9 and J usage is TRBJ1-2; 9 nucleotides line up with TRBD1. The CDR3 has 14 amino acids. In germline, CDR1 is SGDLS, CDR2 YYNGEE. The V and J ends lost 3 bases and 4 bases, in that order; junction bases with no gene match: 4. The full variable domain, its missing parts supplied by reference TRBV9 and TRBJ1-2, is DSGVTQTPKHLITATGQRVTLRCSPRSGDLSVYWYQQSLDQGLQFLIQYYNGEERAKGNILERFSAQQFPDLHSELNLSSLELGDSALYFCASSAGTGSYGYTFGSGTRLTVV.

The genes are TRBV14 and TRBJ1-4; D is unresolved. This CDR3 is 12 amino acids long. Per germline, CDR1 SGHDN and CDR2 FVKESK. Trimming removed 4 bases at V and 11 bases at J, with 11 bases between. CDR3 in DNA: TGTGCCAGCAGCCTCTTAACGGGGAAACTGTTTTTT. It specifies CASSLLTGKLFF. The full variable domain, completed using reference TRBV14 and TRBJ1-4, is EAGVTQFPSHSVIEKGQTVTLRCDPISGHDNLYWYRRVMGKEIKFLLHFVKESKQDESGMPNNRFLAERTGGTYSTLKVQPAELEDSGVYFCASSLLTGKLFFGSGTQLSVL.

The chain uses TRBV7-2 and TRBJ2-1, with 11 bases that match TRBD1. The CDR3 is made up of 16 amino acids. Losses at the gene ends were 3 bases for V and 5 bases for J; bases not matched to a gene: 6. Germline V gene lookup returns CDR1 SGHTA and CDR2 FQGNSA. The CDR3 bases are TGTGCCAGCAGCTTGGCCGGGACAGGGGGACACAATGAGCAGTTCTTC. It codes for CASSLAGTGGHNEQFF.

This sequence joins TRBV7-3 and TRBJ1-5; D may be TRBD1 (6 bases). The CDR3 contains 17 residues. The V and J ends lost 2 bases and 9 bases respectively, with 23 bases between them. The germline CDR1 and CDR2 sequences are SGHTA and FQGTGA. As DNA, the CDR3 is TGTGCCAGCAGCTTATCCCCGATTAATCCCACAGGGAGGCCCCAGCATTTT. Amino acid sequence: CASSLSPINPTGRPQHF.

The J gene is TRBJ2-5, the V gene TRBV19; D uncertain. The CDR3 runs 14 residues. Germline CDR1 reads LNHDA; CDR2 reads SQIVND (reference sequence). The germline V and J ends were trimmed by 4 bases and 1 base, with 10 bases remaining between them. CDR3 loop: CASSKRQAQETQYF. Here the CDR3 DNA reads TGTGCCAGTAGTAAAAGACAAGCCCAAGAGACCCAGTACTTC.

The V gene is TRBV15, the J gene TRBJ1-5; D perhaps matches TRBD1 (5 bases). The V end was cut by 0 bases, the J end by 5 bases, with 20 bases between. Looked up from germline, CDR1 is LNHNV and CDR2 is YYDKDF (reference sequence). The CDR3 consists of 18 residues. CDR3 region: CATSRDTLAGTFDQPQHF. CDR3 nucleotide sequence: TGTGCCACCAGCAGAGATACTCTCGCCGGGACGTTCGATCAGCCCCAGCATTTT.

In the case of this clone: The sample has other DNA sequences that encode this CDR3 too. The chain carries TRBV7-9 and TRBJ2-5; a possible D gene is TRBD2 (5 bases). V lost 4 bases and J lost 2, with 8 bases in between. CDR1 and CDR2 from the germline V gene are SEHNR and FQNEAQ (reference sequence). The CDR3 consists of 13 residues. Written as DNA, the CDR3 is TGTGCCAGCAGCTCACTAGTTCAAGAGACCCAGTACTTC. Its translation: CASSSLVQETQYF. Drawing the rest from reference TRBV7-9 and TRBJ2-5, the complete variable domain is DTGVSQNPRHKITKRGQNVTFRCDPISEHNRLYWYRQTLGQGPEFLTYFQNEAQLEKSRLLSDRFSAERPKGSFSTLEIQRTEQGDSAMYLCASSSLVQETQYFGPGTRLLVL.

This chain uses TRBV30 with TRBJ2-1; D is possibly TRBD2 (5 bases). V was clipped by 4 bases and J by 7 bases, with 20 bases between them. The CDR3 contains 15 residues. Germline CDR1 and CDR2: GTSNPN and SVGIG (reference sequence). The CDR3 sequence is CAWKPVSGPGNEQFF. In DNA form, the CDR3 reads TGTGCCTGGAAACCCGTGAGCGGACCTGGGAATGAGCAGTTCTTC.

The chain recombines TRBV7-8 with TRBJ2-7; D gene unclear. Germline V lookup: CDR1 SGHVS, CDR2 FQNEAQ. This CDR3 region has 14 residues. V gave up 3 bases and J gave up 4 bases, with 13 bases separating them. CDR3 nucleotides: TGTGCCAGCAGCTTCGGCCATAGGGTGTACGAGCAGTACTTC. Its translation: CASSFGHRVYEQYF. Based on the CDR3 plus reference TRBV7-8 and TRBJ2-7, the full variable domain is GAGVSQSPRYKVAKRGQDVALRCDPISGHVSLFWYQQALGQGPEFLTYFQNEAQLDKSGLPSDRFFAERPEGSVSTLKIQRTQQEDSAVYLCASSFGHRVYEQYFGPGTRLTVT.

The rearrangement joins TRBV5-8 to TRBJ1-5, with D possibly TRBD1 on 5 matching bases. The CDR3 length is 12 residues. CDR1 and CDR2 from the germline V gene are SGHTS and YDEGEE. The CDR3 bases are TGTGCAGCGACAGCGGGCAATCAGCCCCAGCATTTT. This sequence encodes CAATAGNQPQHF. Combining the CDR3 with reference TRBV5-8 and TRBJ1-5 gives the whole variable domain EAGVTQSPTHLIKTRGQQATLRCSPISGHTSVYWYQQALGLGLQFLLWYDEGEERNRGNFPPRFSGRQFPNYSSELNVNALELEDSALYLCAATAGNQPQHFGDGTRLSIL.

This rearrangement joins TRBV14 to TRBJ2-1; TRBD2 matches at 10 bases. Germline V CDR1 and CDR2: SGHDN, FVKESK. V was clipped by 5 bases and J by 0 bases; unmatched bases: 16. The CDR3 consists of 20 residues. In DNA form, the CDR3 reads TGTGCCAGCAGCGTCGGACTAGCGGAATTTCTCCAACCCTCCTACAATGAGCAGTTCTTC. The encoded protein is CASSVGLAEFLQPSYNEQFF.

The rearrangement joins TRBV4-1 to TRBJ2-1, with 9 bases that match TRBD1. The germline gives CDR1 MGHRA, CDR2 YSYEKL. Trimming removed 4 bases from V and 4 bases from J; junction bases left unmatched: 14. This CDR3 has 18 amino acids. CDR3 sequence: CASSPEGLGTGTYNEQFF. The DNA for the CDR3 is TGCGCCAGCAGCCCAGAAGGTTTAGGGACAGGGACGTACAATGAGCAGTTCTTC.